This T cell receptor (beta chain) was captured by sequencing in a study of human thymus T cells. The data were produced by immunoSEQ multiplex PCR, yet TCRdb's version contains in-frame clones alone and is incomplete. Of about 78,000 clones in the sample, 90% to 97% were seen once. Corrective heart surgery yielded the resections from which the thymus tissue came. Germline V gene data show CDR1 as SGHDN and CDR2 as FVKESK. The J segment lost 4 bases and the V segment lost 5 bases, leaving 9 bases of the junction unmatched. The CDR3 contains 15 residues. The sequence came from a boy less than two years old with a congenital heart defect but otherwise immunologically healthy. Sequenced input: thymus tissue. The rearrangement uses TRBV14 and TRBJ2-7; 9 bases agree with TRBD1. The CDR3 nucleotides read TGTGCCAGCAGCGATGGACAGGGGCGATCATACGAGCAGTACTTC. Protein sequence: CASSDGQGRSYEQYF. The variable domain in full, completed from reference TRBV14 and TRBJ2-7, reads EAGVTQFPSHSVIEKGQTVTLRCDPISGHDNLYWYRRVMGKEIKFLLHFVKESKQDESGMPNNRFLAERTGGTYSTLKVQPAELEDSGVYFCASSDGQGRSYEQYFGPGTRLTVT.